This TCR beta chain was found in a study of T-cell memory formation after mild COVID-19. This clonotype turned up a few times. Its antigen remains unknown. General observations from the study: Whereas later expanders leaned CD4+, clones contracting day 15 to 85 showed a balanced CD4/CD8 makeup.

The CDR3 spans 13 residues. The V gene end was trimmed by 8 bases and the J gene end by 0 bases; junction bases not matched to a gene: 1. TCRdb independently ran MiXCR on the 5' RACE reads; one entry per CDR3 protein. The table shows approximately 440,000 distinct CDR3 sequences, with 20% occurring only once. The chain recombines TRBV12-3 or TRBV12-4 with TRBJ1-1; 9 bases align to TRBD1. The sample was PBMCs or a T cell subset sorted from them (not recorded which). The TCR comes from an adult woman who had mild COVID-19 (a few samples of this study predate the infection). Cell type and time point are not known. Here the CDR3 DNA reads TGTGCCAGCCACAGGGGGCTGAACACTGAAGCTTTCTTT. Protein: CASHRGLNTEAFF.